Included here is one T cell receptor beta chain sequence, with context. Which antigen it targets is not known. The input lacks base qualities; no much larger clone sits a single base away. Enrolling through a virtual design, the prospective study's participants ranged in age from roughly 18 to 90 years and lived across some 23 United States geographic areas. In the prospective study, cohorts were assigned on the basis of participant-reported clinical history obtained from a screening survey and a study questionnaire. For ImmuneRACE Cohort 3, a participant was defined as recovered based on two consecutive negative NP/OP PCR tests, clearance by a healthcare professional, or resolution of symptoms. Mobile phlebotomists in the prospective study collected whole blood, serum and a nasopharyngeal or oropharyngeal swab from every participant. Participants in the prospective study had the option to provide additional blood draws and questionnaires over a 2-month period. Before DNA extraction, prospective study blood samples were shipped either frozen or at room temperature.

Measured from the cysteine to the phenylalanine, the CDR3 is 13 residues long. The sequence is cut down to CDR3 DNA, 39 bases in frame from base 1. The germline V gene encodes CDR1 SGHTA and CDR2 FQGTGA. The V and J ends are trimmed by 4 bases and 4 bases, leaving 8 bases between them. This sample is drawn from a study of blood T cell repertoires in COVID-19 (dated by TCRdb to 2020 to 2021). About the study as a whole: Collaborator samples came from the United States, Italy and Spain and covered acute and convalescent phases of COVID-19. The material from the prospective study consisted of cDNA or gDNA derived from T cells, B-cell-depleted T cells, or PBMCs. The dataset comprised deeply sampled blood TCRbeta repertoires from subjects exposed to, actively infected with, or recovered from COVID-19. The repertoires were released in a freely available public database intended as a resource for research on the immune response to SARS-CoV-2. Samples came from the ongoing ImmuneRACE study (first 160 participants) plus 1,254 subjects from 6 global collaborators. A de-identified subject ID, COVID-19 status, age in years and sex were almost always included in the sample metadata. Where HLA class I and class II types were available, the types were taken from metadata supplied by the sample provider, not from assay-based typing. What the study reported, not specific to this receptor: How much clinical and demographic metadata was included differed by source and by participant, and the metadata was provided uncurated.

TCRbeta CDR3 regions were amplified from genomic DNA by means of the immunoSEQ Assay, a bias-controlled multiplex PCR. Processing in the source paper ran as follows. Nucleated cell counts per sample were estimated from amplification of reference gene primers within the assay. Sequence reads were collapsed and filtered to measure the absolute abundance of every unique TCRbeta CDR3 rearrangement. For each sample, productive Simpson clonality was calculated as the square root of Simpson's diversity index across productive rearrangements. In its TCRdb copy, this immuneACCESS table keeps in-frame sequences only and misses some clones. Where compared with another copy, unresolved V genes explain less than half of these, and the others have no known cause. The DNA was the basis for D and trimming; V, J and clone size are from that table. The sample data list around 300,000 clones, and around 90% of these were observed just once. The top ten clonotypes cover under 6% of the sample.

This TCR was sampled from a man between 25 and 39 years old who had recovered from COVID-19. The rearrangement joined TRBV7-3 to TRBJ2-1; D gene: possibly TRBD1, on 6 matching bases. The source material was PBMCs or T cells enriched from blood (not recorded which). The DNA sequence is as follows: TGTGCCAGCAGCTGGGACACATACAATGAGCAGTTCTTC. It translates as CASSWDTYNEQFF.